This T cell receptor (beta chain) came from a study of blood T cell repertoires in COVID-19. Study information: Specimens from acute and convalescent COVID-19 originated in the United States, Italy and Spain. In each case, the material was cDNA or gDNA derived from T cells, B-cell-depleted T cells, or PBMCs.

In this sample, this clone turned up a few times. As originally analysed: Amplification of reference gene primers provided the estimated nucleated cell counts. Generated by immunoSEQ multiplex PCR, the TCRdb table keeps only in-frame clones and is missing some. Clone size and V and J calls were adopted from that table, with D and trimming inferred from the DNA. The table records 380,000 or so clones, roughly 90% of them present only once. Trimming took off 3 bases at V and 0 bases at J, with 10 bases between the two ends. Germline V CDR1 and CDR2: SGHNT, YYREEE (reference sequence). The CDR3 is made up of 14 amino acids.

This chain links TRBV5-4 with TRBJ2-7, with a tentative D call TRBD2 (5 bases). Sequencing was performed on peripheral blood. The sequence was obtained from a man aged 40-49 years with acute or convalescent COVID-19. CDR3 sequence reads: CASSWTLSSYEQYF. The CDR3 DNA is TGTGCCAGCAGCTGGACTCTGAGCTCCTACGAGCAGTACTTC.